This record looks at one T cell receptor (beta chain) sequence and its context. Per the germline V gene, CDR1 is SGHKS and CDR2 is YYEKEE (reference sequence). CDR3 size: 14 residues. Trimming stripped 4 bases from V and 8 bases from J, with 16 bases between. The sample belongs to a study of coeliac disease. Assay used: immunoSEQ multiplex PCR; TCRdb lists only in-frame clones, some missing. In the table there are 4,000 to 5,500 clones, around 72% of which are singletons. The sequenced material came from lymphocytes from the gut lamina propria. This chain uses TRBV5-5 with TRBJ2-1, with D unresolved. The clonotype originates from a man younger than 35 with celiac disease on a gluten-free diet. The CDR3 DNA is TGTGCCAGCAGCACTCCCTCACCGGCGGATGAGCAGTTCTTC. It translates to CASSTPSPADEQFF. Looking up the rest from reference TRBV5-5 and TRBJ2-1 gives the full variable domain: DAGVTQSPTHLIKTRGQQVTLRCSPISGHKSVSWYQQVLGQGPQFIFQYYEKEERGRGNFPDRFSARQFPNYSSELNVNALLLGDSALYLCASSTPSPADEQFFGPGTRLTVL.